One sample yielded the 25 T cell receptor beta chains listed below, sequenced in a study of cytomegalovirus exposure and HLA in healthy donors. The PCR employed 60 Vbeta primers together with 13 Jbeta primers. Profiled with immunoSEQ multiplex PCR; TCRdb holds only in-frame clones, not every one. The sample has 100,000 to 150,000 clones, roughly 70% seen once; the top ten hold approximately 3.5%. Sequenced material: PBMCs. These receptors originate from a man aged 25 to 40 in good health and CMV-seronegative.

The chain carries TRBV7-3 and TRBJ1-1; 8 bases line up with TRBD1. Germline assignment: CDR1 SGHTA and CDR2 FQGTGA. The V segment lost 5 bases and the J segment 3 bases; nucleotides outside the gene matches: 5. CDR3 length: 14 amino acids. For the CDR3, the DNA is TGTGCCAGCAGCCCGACAGGGGTGCACACTGAAGCTTTCTTT. Translating it yields CASSPTGVHTEAFF.

This chain links TRBV28 with TRBJ1-6; D unresolved. V was shortened by 5 bases and J by 8 bases, with 16 bases between the two germline ends. The CDR3 runs to 15 residues. Germline V gene sequence: CDR1 MDHEN, CDR2 SYDVKM. CDR3: CASSPTTERHSPLHF. The CDR3 DNA sequence: TGTGCCAGCAGTCCTACCACAGAGAGACATTCACCCCTCCACTTT.

This chain joins TRBV2 and TRBJ1-1, with unresolved D. The CDR3 runs 16 residues. Deletions cut 5 bases from V and 0 bases from J, with 16 bases between. The germline CDR1 and CDR2 sequences are SNHLY and FYNNEI. The CDR3 DNA sequence: TGTGCCAGCAGTCCCAATTTGAGGTACATGAACACTGAAGCTTTCTTT. This translates into CASSPNLRYMNTEAFF.

J is TRBJ2-1 and V is TRBV7-7; perhaps TRBD1 as D (6 bases). Germline V lookup: CDR1 SSHAT, CDR2 FNYEAQ (reference sequence). V was clipped by 5 bases and J by 4 bases, with 18 bases between them. The CDR3 is made up of 16 amino acids. The DNA for the CDR3 is TGTGCCAGCAGCCCGAACCCCGCAGGGGCGTACAATGAGCAGTTCTTC. Translation gives CASSPNPAGAYNEQFF.

The table lists this clone with a count of one. This rearrangement joins TRBV7-2 to TRBJ2-7; D possibly corresponds to TRBD1 (5 bases). There are 17 residues in the CDR3. Germline V CDR1 and CDR2: SGHTA, FQGNSA. The V end was cut by 5 bases, the J end by 2 bases, with 22 bases between. For the CDR3, the DNA is TGTGCCAGCAGCCTCCTCGGCAGGGCCAGCCCTGCCTACGAGCAGTACTTC. This sequence encodes CASSLLGRASPAYEQYF.

Only a few counts were recorded for this clone. The chain has TRBV4-2 and TRBJ2-7, with 12 bases fitting TRBD2. CDR3 size: 17 residues. Germline V gene sequence: CDR1 LGHNA, CDR2 YNFKEQ. V lost 1 base, J lost 2 bases, and 6 bases stayed unmatched. The CDR3 region is CASSQAQLAGGTYEQYF. In nucleotides, the CDR3 is TGTGCCAGCAGCCAAGCCCAACTAGCGGGGGGAACCTACGAGCAGTACTTC.

The chain links TRBV7-3 to TRBJ2-7; 12 bases are shared with TRBD1. V gave up 8 bases and J gave up 7 bases; unmatched junction bases: 27. CDR1 SGHTA and CDR2 FQGTGA come from the germline V gene. This CDR3 contains 20 residues. The CDR3 nucleotides read TGTGCCAGCGAGGCTAATTTTTACCCGCTCCGGGACAGGGGGCGCGAAGAGCAGTACTTC. It specifies CASEANFYPLRDRGREEQYF.

This sequence joins TRBV5-5 and TRBJ2-1, with a tentative D call TRBD2 (6 bases). The germline CDR1 and CDR2 sequences are SGHKS and YYEKEE (reference sequence). The CDR3 loop spans 16 amino acids. With 5 bases removed from V and 3 bases from J, the gap between germline ends came to 18 bases. CDR3 sequence (DNA): TGTGCCAGCAGTTTTGGACTGGGGAGGCTCTACAATGAGCAGTTCTTC. Encoded protein: CASSFGLGRLYNEQFF.

The chain employs TRBV5-1 and TRBJ2-7; 9 bases fit TRBD2. CDR1 SGHRS and CDR2 YFSETQ come from the germline V gene. V was clipped by 4 bases and J by 0 bases; unmatched bases: 2. The CDR3 extends over 14 amino acids. Here the CDR3 DNA reads TGCGCCAGCAGCCTGGGACTAGCCTCCTACGAGCAGTACTTC. Protein sequence: CASSLGLASYEQYF.

This clone has a handful of counts. The V gene is TRBV5-1, the J gene TRBJ2-5; D may be TRBD2 (5 bases). Trimming cost V 1 base and J 5 bases, with 15 bases left between them. CDR3 length equals 15 residues. Per the germline V gene, CDR1 is SGHRS and CDR2 is YFSETQ. As DNA, the CDR3 is TGCGCCAGCAGCTTGAAACTAGACCTGGGGGAGACCCAGTACTTC. Its protein is CASSLKLDLGETQYF.

The V and J genes are TRBV27 and TRBJ2-7; no clear D gene. Germline V gene sequence: CDR1 MNHEY, CDR2 SMNVEV (reference sequence). This CDR3 is 13 amino acids long. The V end lost 1 base, the J end lost 0 bases, and 4 bases lay between the germline ends. CDR3 sequence reads: CASSLFGSYEQYF. In DNA, the CDR3 is TGTGCCAGCAGTTTATTCGGCTCCTACGAGCAGTACTTC.

This clone was observed a few times. The CDR3: CASSYSPGGSGNTIYF. CDR3 coding DNA: TGTGCCAGCAGTTACTCCCCCGGGGGCTCTGGAAACACCATATATTTT. V usage is TRBV6-6 and J usage is TRBJ1-3, with TRBD1 as a possible D gene (5 bases). In germline, CDR1 is MNHNY, CDR2 SVGAGI (reference sequence). V lost 0 bases to trimming and J lost 0 bases, with 9 bases between them. CDR3 length: 16 amino acids.

The chain recombines TRBV4-3 with TRBJ2-1, with TRBD2 identical over 7 bases. The ends lost 1 base at V and 3 bases at J; junction bases unmatched: 3. The germline CDR1 and CDR2 sequences are LGHNA and YSLEER. There are 15 residues in the CDR3. The CDR3: CASSQGLANYNEQFF. As DNA, the CDR3 is TGCGCCAGCAGCCAAGGACTAGCCAACTACAATGAGCAGTTCTTC.

The rearrangement links TRBV7-2 to TRBJ2-5; 9 nucleotides line up with TRBD1. CDR1 SGHTA and CDR2 FQGNSA come from the germline V gene. The junction had 9 bases not matched to a gene; V was cut back by 7 bases and J by 0 bases. This CDR3 has 16 residues. CDR3 sequence reads: CASTANRGRYQETQYF. CDR3 DNA sequence: TGTGCCAGCACCGCAAACAGGGGGCGGTACCAAGAGACCCAGTACTTC.

The V call is TRBV7-7, the J call TRBJ2-5; D is unresolved. V dropped 2 bases and J dropped 1 base, with 5 bases sitting between them. The CDR3 totals 13 residues. The germline gives CDR1 SSHAT, CDR2 FNYEAQ (reference sequence). CDR3 coding DNA: TGTGCCAGCAGCTTACGGGTCCAAGAGACCCAGTACTTC. It codes for CASSLRVQETQYF.

J is TRBJ2-7 and V is TRBV7-9; D is perhaps TRBD2 (6 bases). The CDR3 has 14 amino acids. The V and J ends lost 5 bases and 3 bases respectively, with 14 bases between them. Germline loops: CDR1 SEHNR, CDR2 FQNEAQ (reference sequence). The CDR3 loop is CASSPRDGSYEQYF. In nucleotides, the CDR3 is TGTGCCAGCAGCCCCCGGGACGGGAGCTACGAGCAGTACTTC.

The rearrangement joins TRBV2 to TRBJ2-1, with D possibly TRBD1 on 5 matching bases. This CDR3 region has 14 residues. V dropped 4 bases and J dropped 0 bases, with 7 bases sitting between them. CDR1 and CDR2 from the germline V gene are SNHLY and FYNNEI. CDR3 sequence (DNA): TGTGCCAGCAGTGTGGGGCGCTCCTACAATGAGCAGTTCTTC. It yields the protein CASSVGRSYNEQFF. The complete variable domain, with remaining parts taken from reference TRBV2 and TRBJ2-1, reads EPEVTQTPSHQVTQMGQEVILRCVPISNHLYFYWYRQILGQKVEFLVSFYNNEISEKSEIFDDQFSVERPDGSNFTLKIRSTKLEDSAMYFCASSVGRSYNEQFFGPGTRLTVL.

V and J are TRBV4-3 and TRBJ2-1; 13 nucleotides match TRBD2. CDR1 and CDR2 from the germline V gene are LGHNA and YSLEER. V lost 0 bases and J lost 0; bases outside the gene matches: 8. This CDR3 is built from 20 residues. CDR3 sequence reads: CASSQDPTSGGFSSYNEQFF. The CDR3 region has the DNA TGCGCCAGCAGCCAAGACCCGACTAGCGGGGGGTTCAGCTCCTACAATGAGCAGTTCTTC.

This rearrangement joins TRBV2 to TRBJ2-1, with 7 bases identical to TRBD1. The CDR3 sequence is 16 residues long. Germline CDR1 SNHLY, CDR2 FYNNEI. The junction had 10 bases not matched to a gene; V was cut back by 7 bases and J by 1 base. The CDR3 is CASTPGGTASYNEQFF. The CDR3 region has the DNA TGTGCCAGCACCCCCGGTGGGACAGCATCCTACAATGAGCAGTTCTTC. Together with reference TRBV2 and TRBJ2-1, the CDR3 gives the full variable domain: EPEVTQTPSHQVTQMGQEVILRCVPISNHLYFYWYRQILGQKVEFLVSFYNNEISEKSEIFDDQFSVERPDGSNFTLKIRSTKLEDSAMYFCASTPGGTASYNEQFFGPGTRLTVL.

CDR3 loop: CASSQGQGGAALQQYF. CDR3 bases: TGTGCCAGCTCACAGGGACAGGGAGGGGCCGCCTTACAGCAGTACTTC. The chain couples TRBV18 to TRBJ2-7; 9 nucleotides match TRBD1. This CDR3 region has 16 residues. CDR1 KGHSH and CDR2 LQKENI come from the germline V gene. Trimming at V came to 4 bases and at J to 8 bases, leaving 15 bases not matched to a gene.

The rearrangement uses TRBV5-1 and TRBJ2-3, with TRBD1 identical over 9 bases. The CDR3 is 15 residues long. Germline loops: CDR1 SGHRS, CDR2 YFSETQ. V shed 4 bases and J 3 bases; nucleotides not matched to a gene: 6. DNA of the CDR3: TGCGCCAGCAGCAACCGGACAGGGGCAACAGATACGCAGTATTTT. Translating it yields CASSNRTGATDTQYF.

The chain has TRBV29-1 and TRBJ1-1; TRBD1 agrees at 7 bases. The V segment lost 4 bases and the J segment 1 base; nucleotides outside the gene matches: 6. The germline gives CDR1 SQVTM, CDR2 ANQGSEA. The CDR3 extends over 14 amino acids. The CDR3 spells CSVGRGQTNTEAFF. The CDR3 DNA reads TGCAGCGTTGGACGGGGACAGACGAACACTGAAGCTTTCTTT.

J is TRBJ1-1 and V is TRBV11-2; the D gene is possibly TRBD1 (5 bases). CDR1 SGHAT and CDR2 FQNNGV come from the germline V gene. V was trimmed by 1 base and J by 4 bases, leaving 10 bases between them. CDR3 length: 14 residues. The chain's CDR3 is CASSLGGGVTEAFF. Written as DNA, the CDR3 is TGTGCCAGCAGCTTAGGGGGAGGGGTCACTGAAGCTTTCTTT. The complete variable domain, with remaining parts taken from reference TRBV11-2 and TRBJ1-1, reads EAGVAQSPRYKIIEKRQSVAFWCNPISGHATLYWYQQILGQGPKLLIQFQNNGVVDDSQLPKDRFSAERLKGVDSTLKIQPAKLEDSAVYLCASSLGGGVTEAFFGQGTRLTVV.

In DNA form, the CDR3 reads TGCGCCAGCAGCTTGTTCAGGGGTGAGGACACTGAAGCTTTCTTT. Protein: CASSLFRGEDTEAFF. The chain is built from TRBV5-1 and TRBJ1-1; weak D call: TRBD1 (6 bases). Per the germline V gene, CDR1 is SGHRS and CDR2 is YFSETQ. V was shortened by 1 base and J by 3 bases, with 13 bases between the two germline ends. The CDR3 is 15 amino acids.

The chain combines TRBV7-9 with TRBJ2-5; TRBD1 matches 7 bases. V trimming: 4 bases; J trimming: 3 bases; junction bases outside the gene matches: 5. Germline V lookup: CDR1 SEHNR, CDR2 FQNEAQ (reference sequence). The CDR3 has 14 amino acids. The CDR3 region is CASSSGQAEETQYF. CDR3 sequence (DNA): TGTGCCAGCAGCTCCGGACAGGCTGAAGAGACCCAGTACTTC.